This T cell receptor beta chain was identified in a study of T cell changes during pregnancy in multiple sclerosis. The CDR3 loop spans 19 amino acids. Trimming took 1 base from V and 1 from J; bases not matched to a gene: 14. From germline, CDR1 is SEHNR and CDR2 FQNEAQ (reference sequence). Profiling relied on immunoSEQ multiplex PCR, and the TCRdb table lists in-frame clones only, not all of them. The top ten hold roughly 2.5% of the sample, which has about 84,000 clones, about 94% seen once. The source is a female donor with multiple sclerosis, enrolled in a pregnancy study. This sample comprised peripheral blood, obtained in the third trimester of pregnancy. The J gene is TRBJ1-2, the V gene TRBV7-9, with TRBD1 matching over 8 bases. CDR3 residues: CASSLGGTGPSTDNYGYTF. For the CDR3, the DNA is TGTGCCAGCAGCTTAGGTGGGACAGGACCATCCACCGATAACTATGGCTACACCTTC.